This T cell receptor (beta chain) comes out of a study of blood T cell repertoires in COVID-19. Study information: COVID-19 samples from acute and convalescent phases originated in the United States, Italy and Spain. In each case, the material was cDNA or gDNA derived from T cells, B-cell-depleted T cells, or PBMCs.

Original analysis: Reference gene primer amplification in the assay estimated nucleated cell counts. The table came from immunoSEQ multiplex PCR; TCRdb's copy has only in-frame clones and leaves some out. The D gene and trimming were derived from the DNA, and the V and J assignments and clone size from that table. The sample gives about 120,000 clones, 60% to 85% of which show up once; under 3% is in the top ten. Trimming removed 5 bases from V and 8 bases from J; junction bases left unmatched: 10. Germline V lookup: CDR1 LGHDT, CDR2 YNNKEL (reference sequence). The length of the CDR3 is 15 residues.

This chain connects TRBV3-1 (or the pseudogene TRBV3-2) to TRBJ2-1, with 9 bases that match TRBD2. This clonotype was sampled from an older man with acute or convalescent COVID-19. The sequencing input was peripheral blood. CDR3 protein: CASSFRAGGRDEQFF. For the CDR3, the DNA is TGTGCCAGCAGCTTCCGGGCGGGGGGGCGCGATGAGCAGTTCTTC.